These 28 T cell receptor beta chains were all obtained from the same sample, sequenced in a study of blood T cell repertoires in COVID-19. Sequenced by immunoSEQ multiplex PCR; TCRdb stores in-frame clones only, minus some. This sample has around 200,000 clones, with over 80% found just once. The sample comprised peripheral blood. The receptors were sampled from a woman aged 25-40 years with COVID-19, enrolled during active disease.

The chain is built from TRBV11-2 and TRBJ2-7; D might be TRBD1 (5 bases). The V gene's germline CDR1 is SGHAT and CDR2 FQNNGV. V was pared by 2 bases and J by 2 bases, with 10 bases between. The CDR3 runs 14 residues. The CDR3 here is CASSLQTVTYEQYF. In DNA, the CDR3 is TGTGCCAGCAGCTTACAGACAGTTACCTACGAGCAGTACTTC.

V usage is TRBV25-1 and J usage is TRBJ1-5; TRBD1 aligns across 7 bases. After removal of 2 bases from V and 5 bases from J, the junction contained 3 bases not matched to a gene. Germline CDR1 MGHDK, CDR2 SYGVNS. The CDR3 runs to 14 residues. The CDR3 region is CASSEKDRDQPQHF. DNA for the CDR3: TGTGCCAGCAGTGAAAAAGACAGGGATCAGCCCCAGCATTTT.

V usage is TRBV13 and J usage is TRBJ1-1; D is unclear. This CDR3 is built from 13 residues. CDR1 and CDR2 from the germline V gene are PRHDT and FYEKMQ (reference sequence). With 1 base removed from V and 2 bases from J, the gap between germline ends came to 5 bases. The CDR3 DNA is TGTGCCAGCAGCTTAGTGGCAAACACTGAAGCTTTCTTT. This gives the protein CASSLVANTEAFF.

The rearrangement joins TRBV4-3 to TRBJ1-1; D may be TRBD1 (5 bases). This CDR3 is built from 14 residues. V was clipped by 1 base and J by 1 base, with 7 bases between them. From germline, CDR1 is LGHNA and CDR2 YSLEER. The CDR3 coding sequence is TGCGCCAGCAGCCAAGGGCAGGGGAACACTGAAGCTTTCTTT. This sequence encodes CASSQGQGNTEAFF.

The rearrangement uses TRBV7-2 and TRBJ2-7; 7 bases align to TRBD2. Per the germline V gene, CDR1 is SGHTA and CDR2 is FQGNSA. With V trimmed by 5 bases and J by 0 bases, 4 bases remained unmatched. This CDR3 has 14 amino acids. The CDR3 is CASSRGGSSYEQYF. The DNA for the CDR3 is TGTGCCAGCAGCCGGGGCGGGAGCTCCTACGAGCAGTACTTC.

The chain couples TRBV18 to TRBJ1-4, with 9 bases aligning to TRBD1. Per the germline V gene, CDR1 is KGHSH and CDR2 is LQKENI. V trimming: 2 bases; J trimming: 3 bases; junction bases outside the gene matches: 7. The CDR3 covers 17 residues. In DNA form, the CDR3 reads TGTGCCAGCTCACCAAATACAGGGGGCGTTCCTAATGAAAAACTGTTTTTT. Protein sequence: CASSPNTGGVPNEKLFF.

The rearrangement links TRBV5-1 to TRBJ1-1; tentative D call: TRBD1 (6 bases). V shed 3 bases and J shed 3 bases, with 12 bases lying between them. There are 14 residues in the CDR3. Germline V gene data show CDR1 as SGHRS and CDR2 as YFSETQ. CDR3 nucleotide sequence: TGCGCCAGCAGCTCAACAGGGAGTTACACTGAAGCTTTCTTT. It is translated as CASSSTGSYTEAFF.

With respect to this clone: This CDR3 is also generated by other DNA sequences in the sample. The chain combines TRBV20-1 with TRBJ2-7, with D perhaps matching TRBD1 (6 bases). Trimming removed 2 bases from V and 4 bases from J, with 6 bases in between. This CDR3 is 11 amino acids long. The germline V gene encodes CDR1 DFQATT and CDR2 SNEGSKA (reference sequence). The CDR3 DNA follows: TGCAGTGCTAGACAGGGGTACGAGCAGTACTTC. This sequence encodes CSARQGYEQYF.

This clone occurred once. The V and J genes are TRBV7-6 and TRBJ2-1, with a weak D call TRBD1 (6 bases). V lost 5 bases to trimming and J lost 7 bases, with 18 bases between them. The CDR3 covers 15 residues. Germline CDR1 is SGHVS and CDR2 is FNYEAQ. This CDR3 reads CASSPNPGESNEQFF. In nucleotides, the CDR3 is TGTGCCAGCAGCCCCAATCCAGGGGAGAGTAATGAGCAGTTCTTC.

The J gene is TRBJ1-2, the V gene TRBV28; D may be TRBD1 (5 bases). Germline V gene sequence: CDR1 MDHEN, CDR2 SYDVKM. V dropped 10 bases and J dropped 4 bases, with 28 bases sitting between them. This CDR3 is 17 amino acids long. CDR3 sequence (DNA): TGTGCCATCCCCAAGCAGGGCGGAACCACCGGGGGCTATGGCTACACCTTC. Translating it yields CAIPKQGGTTGGYGYTF.

The chain has TRBV9 and TRBJ2-6; 7 nucleotides align to TRBD1. Losses at the gene ends were 3 bases for V and 0 bases for J; bases not matched to a gene: 0. CDR1 is SGDLS and CDR2 is YYNGEE in the germline V gene. The CDR3 is made up of 15 amino acids. DNA of the CDR3: TGTGCCAGCAGCGAGGGGGCCTCTGGGGCCAACGTCCTGACTTTC. Translating gives CASSEGASGANVLTF.

On this clone: The sample contains more than one DNA sequence encoding this CDR3. The rearrangement joins TRBV7-9 to TRBJ2-7; weak D call: TRBD1 (5 bases). CDR1 is SEHNR and CDR2 is FQNEAQ in the germline V gene (reference sequence). The CDR3 is 12 amino acids. V shed 1 base and J shed 7 bases, with 8 bases lying between them. In DNA, the CDR3 is TGTGCCAGCAGCTTAGGAAGGGGTGAGCAGTACTTC. It codes for CASSLGRGEQYF.

This clone was counted once. The genes are TRBV6-1 and TRBJ1-1; no clear D. The CDR3 loop spans 14 amino acids. CDR1 and CDR2 (germline): MNHNS, SASEGT. V was cut by 0 bases and J by 2 bases, with 7 bases left in between. For the CDR3, the DNA is TGTGCCAGCAGTGAAGCTGGGCGAAACACTGAAGCTTTCTTT. Protein sequence: CASSEAGRNTEAFF.

The chain joins TRBV12-3 or TRBV12-4 to TRBJ2-3, with D possibly matching TRBD2 (6 bases). V was clipped by 5 bases and J by 6 bases, with 12 bases between them. CDR3 size: 13 residues. CDR3 sequence reads: CASSRTSSDTQYF. CDR3 DNA: TGTGCCAGCAGTCGAACTAGCTCCGATACGCAGTATTTT.

The chain is built from TRBV28 and TRBJ1-1; D unresolved. The CDR3 extends over 11 amino acids. Looked up from germline, CDR1 is MDHEN and CDR2 is SYDVKM. V lost 5 bases to trimming and J lost 9 bases, with 10 bases between them. CDR3 loop: CASSHREKAFF. The CDR3 region has the DNA TGTGCCAGCAGTCACCGGGAAAAAGCTTTCTTT.

The chain has TRBV30 and TRBJ1-5; perhaps TRBD1 as D (5 bases). The CDR3 contains 13 residues. Trimming removed 3 bases from V and 3 bases from J, with 9 bases in between. The germline V gene encodes CDR1 GTSNPN and CDR2 SVGIG (reference sequence). CDR3 coding DNA: TGTGCCTGGAGGGGAGGGGTCAATCAGCCCCAGCATTTT. It is translated as CAWRGGVNQPQHF.

This chain links TRBV9 with TRBJ1-6; 8 nucleotides match TRBD1. V gave up 2 bases and J gave up 9 bases; unmatched junction bases: 7. This CDR3 is built from 15 residues. The germline CDR1 and CDR2 sequences are SGDLS and YYNGEE. CDR3 DNA: TGTGCCAGCAGCGTTTCTGGGGACAGGCTTTCACCCCTCCACTTT. This encodes CASSVSGDRLSPLHF.

CDR3 amino acids: CASSQALAETYEQYF. The DNA for the CDR3 is TGTGCCAGCAGCCAAGCCCTAGCGGAAACCTACGAGCAGTACTTC. This rearrangement joins TRBV3-1 (or the pseudogene TRBV3-2) to TRBJ2-7; 7 bases line up with TRBD2. V lost 1 base to trimming and J lost 2 bases; unmatched junction nucleotides: 5. The CDR3 spans 15 residues. Germline CDR1 and CDR2: LGHDT and YNNKEL (reference sequence).

The rearrangement uses TRBV3-1 (or the pseudogene TRBV3-2) and TRBJ1-4, with 7 bases aligning to TRBD1. The junction had 13 bases not matched to a gene; V was cut back by 4 bases and J by 8 bases. This CDR3 is built from 16 residues. In germline, CDR1 is LGHDT, CDR2 YNNKEL (reference sequence). CDR3 sequence: CASSPQSRQGEEKLFF. The CDR3, as DNA: TGTGCCAGCAGCCCACAATCCCGACAGGGAGAAGAAAAACTGTTTTTT.

This clone has more than one count but fewer than ten. The V and J genes are TRBV2 and TRBJ1-5, with D possibly TRBD1 on 6 matching bases. V was cut by 11 bases and J by 6 bases, with 17 bases left in between. Germline loops: CDR1 SNHLY, CDR2 FYNNEI. The CDR3 loop spans 13 amino acids. The CDR3 sequence: CAVTGNQGQPQHF. The CDR3 DNA follows: TGTGCCGTTACAGGGAATCAAGGTCAGCCCCAGCATTTT.

This clone came up a few times. The genes are TRBV5-4 and TRBJ2-5; 7 positions match TRBD1. The CDR3 totals 15 residues. Germline V gives CDR1 SGHNT, CDR2 YYREEE (reference sequence). V gave up 3 bases and J gave up 2 bases; unmatched junction bases: 7. The CDR3 DNA is TGTGCCAGCAGCTCTGGACAGGACAGACAAGAGACCCAGTACTTC. Its protein product is CASSSGQDRQETQYF.

The V call is TRBV6-5, the J call TRBJ2-7; perhaps TRBD1 as D (6 bases). Germline CDR1 is MNHEY and CDR2 is SVGAGI. The CDR3 is 15 residues long. Trimming took 4 bases from V and 2 from J, leaving 15 bases between them. CDR3 in DNA: TGTGCCAGCAGTTTAAACAGGGTATACCCCTACGAGCAGTACTTC. Translated, it gives CASSLNRVYPYEQYF.

The rearrangement links TRBV4-1 to TRBJ1-2; D unclear. The CDR3 spans 16 residues. Germline CDR1 reads MGHRA; CDR2 reads YSYEKL. V lost 0 bases to trimming and J lost 8 bases, with 19 bases between them. CDR3 nucleotides: TGCGCCAGCAGCCAAGACCCGGGTCTCGAAGGTGCGGGCTACACCTTC. It translates to CASSQDPGLEGAGYTF.

V usage is TRBV20-1 and J usage is TRBJ2-3; D ambiguous. Trimming stripped 5 bases from V and 5 bases from J, with 8 bases between. This CDR3 is 11 amino acids long. Germline CDR1 and CDR2: DFQATT and SNEGSKA (reference sequence). This CDR3 reads CSALVRDTQYF. The DNA for the CDR3 is TGCAGTGCTTTAGTACGAGATACGCAGTATTTT.

The chain joins TRBV6-2 or TRBV6-3 to TRBJ1-4, with D unresolved. Germline V gene data show CDR1 as MNHEY and CDR2 as SVGEGT. V was clipped by 2 bases and J by 12 bases, with 16 bases between them. The CDR3 runs to 14 residues. CDR3 in amino acids: CASSYIAQEGELFF. The CDR3 region has the DNA TGTGCCAGCAGTTACATAGCGCAGGAAGGAGAACTGTTTTTT.

This clone has only one observation. The chain uses TRBV9 and TRBJ1-6; the match to TRBD1 covers 7 bases. Germline-derived CDR1 and CDR2 are SGDLS and YYNGEE. The V segment lost 3 bases and the J segment 9 bases; nucleotides outside the gene matches: 6. The CDR3 sequence is 14 residues long. CDR3 region: CASSAGDSLSPLHF. Here the CDR3 DNA reads TGTGCCAGCAGCGCCGGGGACAGCCTTTCACCCCTCCACTTT. Based on the CDR3 plus reference TRBV9 and TRBJ1-6, the full variable domain is DSGVTQTPKHLITATGQRVTLRCSPRSGDLSVYWYQQSLDQGLQFLIQYYNGEERAKGNILERFSAQQFPDLHSELNLSSLELGDSALYFCASSAGDSLSPLHFGNGTRLTVT.

V usage is TRBV30 and J usage is TRBJ2-7; TRBD2 aligns across 11 bases. V lost 1 base, J lost 3 bases, and 5 bases stayed unmatched. The CDR3 contains 15 residues. Germline loops: CDR1 GTSNPN, CDR2 SVGIG (reference sequence). CDR3: CAWSELAGVLYEQYF. The CDR3 nucleotides are TGTGCCTGGAGTGAACTAGCGGGAGTTCTCTACGAGCAGTACTTC.

The chain is built from TRBV4-2 and TRBJ1-1; TRBD1 agrees at 9 bases. After removal of 5 bases from V and 3 bases from J, the junction contained 13 bases not matched to a gene. The CDR3 loop spans 17 amino acids. Germline CDR1 is LGHNA and CDR2 is YNFKEQ. The CDR3 DNA follows: TGTGCCAGCAGCGCCCGACAGGGGGGTATTAAGGACACTGAAGCTTTCTTT. It yields the protein CASSARQGGIKDTEAFF.